The rows below give T cell receptor beta chains drawn from one sample of a study of response to subunit inactivated influenza vaccine. MiXCR, run by TCRdb on the RT-PCR reads, gives a single entry per CDR3 protein. The table shows 800,000 or so distinct CDR3 sequences, with around 21% occurring only once. The specimen comprised PBMCs from blood, sampled about 5 days after vaccination. The source of these receptors is a man aged 50 or older who received an inactivated influenza vaccine. The CDR3 runs from the conserved cysteine through the conserved F or W. D genes are given only for firm matches. Expanded clones get a size class; other rows say once, few or many, or leave the size out.

>TRBJ2-7|.|TRBV18|few
TGTGCCAGCTCAGACAATAACGGCTACGAGCAGTACTTC
CASSDNNGYEQYF
>TRBJ2-3|TRBD2|TRBV4-2|.
TGTGCCAGCAGCCAAGGCCTTATGGCGGGGGGGGGCACAGATACGCAGTATTTT
CASSQGLMAGGGTDTQYF
>TRBJ1-2|.|TRBV11-2|.
TGTGCCAGCAGCTCTCAGGGTCTTGTCGGCCTTGACTATGGCTACACCTTC
CASSSQGLVGLDYGYTF
>TRBJ2-7|TRBD2|TRBV9|.
TGTGCCAGCAGCGTAGGTGCGGGAGCGGGAAACGAGCAGTACTTC
CASSVGAGAGNEQYF
>TRBJ2-1|.|TRBV27|.
TGTGCCAGCAGTTACGGCGGGGTGGCTCTCTACAATGAGCAGTTCTTC
CASSYGGVALYNEQFF
>TRBJ2-7|.|TRBV5-1|few
TGCGCCAGCAGCTCGACCATCAAGGGCTACGAGCAGTACTTC
CASSSTIKGYEQYF
>TRBJ2-1|.|TRBV20-1|.
TGCAGTGCTCCGGAGACCGGGTCCAAAACCTACAATGAGCAGTTCTTC
CSAPETGSKTYNEQFF
>TRBJ1-5|.|TRBV12-3/TRBV12-4|many
TGTGCCAGCAGTCAGAGCAATCAGCCCCAGCATTTT
CASSQSNQPQHF
>TRBJ2-3|TRBD2|TRBV12-3/TRBV12-4|few
TGTGCCGGTCGGGGGGGGAGCACAGATACGCAGTATTTT
CAGRGGSTDTQYF
>TRBJ1-1|.|TRBV5-1|few
TGCGCCAGCAGCTTGGCCTGGGGGAGCAGCACTGAAGCTTTCTTT
CASSLAWGSSTEAFF
>TRBJ1-2|.|TRBV6-5|few
TGTGCCAGCAGTTACTCGAGTGGGGGTTTTAACTATGGCTACACCTTC
CASSYSSGGFNYGYTF
>TRBJ1-1|.|TRBV7-2|.
TGTGCCAGCAGCTTAGTTGAAGGGACCACTGAAGCTTTCTTT
CASSLVEGTTEAFF
>TRBJ2-1|TRBD2|TRBV9|.
TGTGCCAGCAGCGGCGCTGAGCGGGGTGAGAATGAGCAGTTCTTC
CASSGAERGENEQFF
>TRBJ1-4|TRBD1|TRBV7-8|.
TGTGCCAGCAGCAAGAACAGGGGCAGAGGGACTAATGAAAAACTGTTTTTT
CASSKNRGRGTNEKLFF
>TRBJ2-1|TRBD2|TRBV7-8|many
TGTGCCAGCAGCTTAGGGTGGACTAGCGGGAGGGCTAATAGTGAGCAGTTCTTC
CASSLGWTSGRANSEQFF
>TRBJ1-6|.|TRBV2|few
TGTGCCAGCAGGACGGTTTTCGATTCACCCCTCCACTTT
CASRTVFDSPLHF
>TRBJ2-1|.|TRBV6-5|many
TGTGCCAGCAGTTTGCCAGGGAGCTCCTACAATGAGCAGTTCTTC
CASSLPGSSYNEQFF
>TRBJ1-5|.|TRBV20-1|few
TGCAGTGCTAGTAGGCTGTCAAAGGGCAATCAGCCCCAGCATTTT
CSASRLSKGNQPQHF
>TRBJ2-7|.|TRBV20-1|.
TGCAGTGCTAGAGCAGAGGTCGTAGGGGTCGAGCAGTACTTC
CSARAEVVGVEQYF
>TRBJ2-1|.|TRBV5-1|.
TGCGTCAGCAGCTGTACGGTCACAGAGCAGTTCTTC
CVSSCTVTEQFF
>TRBJ2-1|TRBD1|TRBV28|.
TGTGCCAGCAGGGGGAACCAGGGGGCTCGCTCGAATGAGCAGTTCTTC
CASRGNQGARSNEQFF
>TRBJ2-7|TRBD1|TRBV11-2|few
TGTGCCAGCAGCCGACAGGGTCACTACGAGCAGTACTTC
CASSRQGHYEQYF
>TRBJ2-1|.|TRBV12-3/TRBV12-4|.
TGTGCCAGCAGTTTAGCGCGGGGCGGGTATTACAATGAGCAGTTCTTC
CASSLARGGYYNEQFF
>TRBJ2-7|TRBD2|TRBV4-2|few
TGTGCCAGCAGCCCCGCAGGCGGGAGATTGGGTGAGCAGTACTTC
CASSPAGGRLGEQYF
>TRBJ1-1|.|TRBV7-2|many
TGTGCCAGCAGTTCAGGCTCAAGGGTATTTGTTAACACTGAAGCTTTCTTT
CASSSGSRVFVNTEAFF
>TRBJ1-2|.|TRBV6-1|.
TGTGCCAGCACATATAGAACAGGGAACTATGGCTACACCTTC
CASTYRTGNYGYTF
>TRBJ2-1|TRBD2|TRBV4-1|.
TGCGCCAGCCGCGGGACTAGCCGGATCGATGAGCAGTTCTTC
CASRGTSRIDEQFF
>TRBJ2-5|.|TRBV5-1|.
TGCGCCAGCAGCTTGGGGACAGCCGAAGGCGCGGGAGAGACCCAGTACTTC
CASSLGTAEGAGETQYF
>TRBJ2-6|.|TRBV6-2/TRBV6-3|few
TGTGCCAGCAGTTACCGTCACCGCTCTGGGGCCAACGTCCTGACTTTC
CASSYRHRSGANVLTF
>TRBJ2-7|.|TRBV10-3|.
TGTGCCATCAGTGAGGGGGATAGCGTCGCCTACGAGCAGTACTTC
CAISEGDSVAYEQYF
>TRBJ2-1|.|TRBV29-1|few
TGCAGCGTGGGTGGAGGCAATGAGCAGTTCTTC
CSVGGGNEQFF
>TRBJ2-7|.|TRBV10-3|many
TGTGCCATCAGCCCTACGGGGTACTACGAGCAGTACTTC
CAISPTGYYEQYF
>TRBJ1-1|.|TRBV5-1|few
TGCGCCAGCAGCCATCGAGAAGGGGCTGAAGCTTTCTTT
CASSHREGAEAFF
>TRBJ2-7|TRBD2|TRBV20-1|.
TGCAGTGCTAGAACGCTAGCGGGAGGTACGCCTTACGAGCAGTACTTC
CSARTLAGGTPYEQYF
>TRBJ2-7|TRBD2|TRBV7-9|.
TGTGCCAGCAGCTTAGATCCAGCGGGAGTAGGGAAGCAGTACTTC
CASSLDPAGVGKQYF
>TRBJ1-2|.|TRBV5-1|few
TGCGCCAGCAGTCTAACCATGGGAGGGCTCGCCTATGGCTACACCTTC
CASSLTMGGLAYGYTF
>TRBJ1-5|.|TRBV19|.
TGTGCCAGTAGTATGTGGGTGGATCAGCCCCAGCATTTT
CASSMWVDQPQHF
>TRBJ2-1|.|TRBV7-9|few
TGTGCCAGCAGCTTAGCGACGAAAGGTAATGAGCAGTTCTTC
CASSLATKGNEQFF
>TRBJ2-7|.|TRBV12-3/TRBV12-4|few
TGTGCCAGCAGCTCAACGTCGATAGGCGAGCAGTACTTC
CASSSTSIGEQYF
>TRBJ1-2|.|TRBV29-1|.
TGTTCTGCGGATGGCTACACCTTC
CSADGYTF
>TRBJ2-2|TRBD1|TRBV12-3/TRBV12-4|few
TGTGCCAGCAGTTTCGGGACAGGATTCACCGGGGAGCTGTTTTTT
CASSFGTGFTGELFF
>TRBJ2-7|.|TRBV5-6|few
TGTGCCAGCAGCTTGGGGGAGCCCGCCCTGCACGAGCAGTACTTC
CASSLGEPALHEQYF
>TRBJ2-3|.|TRBV6-5|few
TGTGCCAGCAGTTACCTCCAGCGTGCAAAAAGGGCAGATACGCAGTATTTT
CASSYLQRAKRADTQYF
>TRBJ2-5|TRBD2|TRBV20-1|few
TGCAGTGCTAGATCCGCTAGCGGGGGGGTGGCAGAGACCCAGTACTTC
CSARSASGGVAETQYF
>TRBJ2-7|TRBD2|TRBV4-3|few
TGCGCCAGCAGCCAAGATCACGGACTAGCGGGAGGCTCCTACGAGCAGTACTTC
CASSQDHGLAGGSYEQYF
>TRBJ1-5|.|TRBV10-3|few
TGTGCCACCACGGCGGACAGAAATGGCAATCAGCCCCAGCATTTT
CATTADRNGNQPQHF
>TRBJ2-5|TRBD1|TRBV7-9|few
TGTGCCAGCAGCTTAGATCTGACAGGGTCGGGAGAGACCCAGTACTTC
CASSLDLTGSGETQYF
>TRBJ2-7|TRBD2|TRBV4-1|many
TGCGCCAGCAGCCCCGTAGCGGGGGGATCCCACTACGAGCAGTACTTC
CASSPVAGGSHYEQYF
>TRBJ2-1|.|TRBV6-2/TRBV6-3|few
TGTGCCAGCAGTTACGGGACCCGCGGCGAGCAGTTCTTC
CASSYGTRGEQFF
>TRBJ2-5|.|TRBV20-1|.
TGCAGTGCTAGAGATGGCCGGGGGCTGTCATCAAAAGAGACCCAGTACTTC
CSARDGRGLSSKETQYF
>TRBJ1-5|.|TRBV7-2|few
TGTGCCAGCAGCGTACAGGGAGTACAGCCCCAGCATTTT
CASSVQGVQPQHF
>TRBJ1-2|.|TRBV7-9|once
TGTGCCAGCAGCCCCTATCTAGGGGGGTCCTATGGCTACACCTTC
CASSPYLGGSYGYTF
>TRBJ2-1|.|TRBV20-1|.
TGCAGTGCTAGAGACGCCGGGACATTCTACAATGAGCAGTTCTTC
CSARDAGTFYNEQFF
>TRBJ2-7|.|TRBV7-2|many
TGTGCCAGCAGCTTAGGAGGGTTAAGCTCCTACGAGCAGTACTTC
CASSLGGLSSYEQYF
>TRBJ2-2|.|TRBV6-2/TRBV6-3|.
TGTGCCAGCAGCCTACTCCTAGGAGTAGCCGGGGAGCTGTTTTTT
CASSLLLGVAGELFF
>TRBJ1-1|.|TRBV6-2/TRBV6-3|.
TGTGCCAGCAGACGACAACCAAACACTGAAGCTTTCTTT
CASRRQPNTEAFF
>TRBJ2-1|.|TRBV28|few
TGTGCCAGCAGTCCGGGGTGGTCGCCCGGGAGCAATGAGCAGTTCTTC
CASSPGWSPGSNEQFF
>TRBJ2-3|TRBD2|TRBV20-1|.
TGCAGTGTCCAGACTAGCGGGGAAAAAGGCACGCAGTATTTT
CSVQTSGEKGTQYF
>TRBJ2-1|TRBD2|TRBV7-9|few
TGTGCCAGCAGCTCAGCGGGATATACCGACTACAATGAGCAGTTCTTC
CASSSAGYTDYNEQFF
>TRBJ2-1|.|TRBV28|.
TGTGCCAGCAGTTTATTAACGGACAGCTACAATGAGCAGTTCTTC
CASSLLTDSYNEQFF